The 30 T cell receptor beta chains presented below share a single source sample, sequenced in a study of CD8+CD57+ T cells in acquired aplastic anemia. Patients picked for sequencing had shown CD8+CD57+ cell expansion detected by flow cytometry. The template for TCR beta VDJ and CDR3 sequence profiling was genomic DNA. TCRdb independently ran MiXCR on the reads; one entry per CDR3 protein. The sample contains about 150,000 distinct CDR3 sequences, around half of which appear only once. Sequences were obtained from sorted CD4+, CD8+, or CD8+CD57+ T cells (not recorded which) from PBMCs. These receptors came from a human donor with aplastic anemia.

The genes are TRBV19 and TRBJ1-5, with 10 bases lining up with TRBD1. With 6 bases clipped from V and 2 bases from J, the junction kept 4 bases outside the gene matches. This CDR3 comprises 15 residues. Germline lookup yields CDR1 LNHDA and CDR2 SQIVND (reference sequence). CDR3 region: CASRPGTGGNQPQHF. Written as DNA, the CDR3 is TGTGCCAGTAGGCCCGGGACAGGGGGCAATCAGCCCCAGCATTTT.

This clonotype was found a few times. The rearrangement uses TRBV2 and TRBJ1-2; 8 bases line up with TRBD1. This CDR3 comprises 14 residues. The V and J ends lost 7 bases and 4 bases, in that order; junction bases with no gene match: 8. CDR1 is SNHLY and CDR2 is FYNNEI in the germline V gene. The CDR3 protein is CASTGQGSGYGYTF. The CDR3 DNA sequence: TGTGCCAGCACCGGACAGGGATCGGGCTATGGCTACACCTTC.

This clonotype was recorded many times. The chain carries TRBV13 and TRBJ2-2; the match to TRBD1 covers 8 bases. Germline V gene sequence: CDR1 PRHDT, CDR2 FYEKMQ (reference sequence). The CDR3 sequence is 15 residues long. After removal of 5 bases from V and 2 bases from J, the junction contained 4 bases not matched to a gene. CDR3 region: CASSQQGANTGELFF. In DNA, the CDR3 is TGTGCCAGCAGCCAGCAGGGGGCTAACACCGGGGAGCTGTTTTTT.

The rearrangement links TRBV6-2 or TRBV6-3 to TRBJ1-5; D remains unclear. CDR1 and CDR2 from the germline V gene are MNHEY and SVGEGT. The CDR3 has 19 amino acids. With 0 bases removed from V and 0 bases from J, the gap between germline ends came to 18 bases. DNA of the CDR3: TGTGCCAGCAGTTACTCTTTGGGCAAGGCCGGGAGTAGCAATCAGCCCCAGCATTTT. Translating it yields CASSYSLGKAGSSNQPQHF.

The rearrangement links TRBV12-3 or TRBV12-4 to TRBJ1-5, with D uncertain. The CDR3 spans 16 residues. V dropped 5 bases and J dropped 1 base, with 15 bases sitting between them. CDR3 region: CASSTGAAGSNQPQHF. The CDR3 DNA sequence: TGTGCCAGCAGTACCGGCGCAGCCGGCAGCAATCAGCCCCAGCATTTT.

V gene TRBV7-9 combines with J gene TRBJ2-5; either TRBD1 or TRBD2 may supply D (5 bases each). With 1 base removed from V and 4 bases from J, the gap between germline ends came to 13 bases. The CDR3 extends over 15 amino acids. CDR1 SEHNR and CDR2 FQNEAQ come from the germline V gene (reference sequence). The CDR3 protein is CASSLGDPRRETQYF. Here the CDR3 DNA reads TGTGCCAGCAGCTTAGGGGACCCCAGGAGAGAGACCCAGTACTTC.

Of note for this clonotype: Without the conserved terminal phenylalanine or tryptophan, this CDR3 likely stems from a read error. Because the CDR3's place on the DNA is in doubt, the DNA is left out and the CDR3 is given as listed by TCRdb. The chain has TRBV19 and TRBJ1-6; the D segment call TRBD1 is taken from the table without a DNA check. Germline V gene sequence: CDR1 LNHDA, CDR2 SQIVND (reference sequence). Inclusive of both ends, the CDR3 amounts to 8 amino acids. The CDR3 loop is CACKGVNS.

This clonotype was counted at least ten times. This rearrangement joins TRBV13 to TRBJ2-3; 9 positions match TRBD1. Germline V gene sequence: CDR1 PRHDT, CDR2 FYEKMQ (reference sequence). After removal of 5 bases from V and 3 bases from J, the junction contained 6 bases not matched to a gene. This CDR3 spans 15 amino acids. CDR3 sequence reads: CASSIRTGATDTQYF. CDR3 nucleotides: TGTGCCAGCAGCATAAGGACAGGGGCTACAGATACGCAGTATTTT.

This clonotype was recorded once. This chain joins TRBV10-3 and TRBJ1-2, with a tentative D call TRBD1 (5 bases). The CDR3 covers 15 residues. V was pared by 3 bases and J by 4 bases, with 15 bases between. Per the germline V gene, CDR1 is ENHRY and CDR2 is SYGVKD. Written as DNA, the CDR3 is TGTGCCATCAGTGAACTGGGCAGGGCCATCTATGGCTACACCTTC. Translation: CAISELGRAIYGYTF.

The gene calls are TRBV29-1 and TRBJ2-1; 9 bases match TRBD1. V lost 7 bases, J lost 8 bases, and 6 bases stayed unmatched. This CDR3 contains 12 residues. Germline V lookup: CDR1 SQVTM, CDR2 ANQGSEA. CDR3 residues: CSGGGQGHEQFF. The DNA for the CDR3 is TGCAGCGGCGGGGGACAGGGACATGAGCAGTTCTTC.

In nucleotides, the CDR3 is TGTGCCAGCAGCCCCGGGTCGGGGGGAGAGCAGTACTTC. It yields the protein CASSPGSGGEQYF. The chain is built from TRBV7-2 and TRBJ2-7; the match to TRBD2 covers 7 bases. CDR3 length: 13 amino acids. Trimming took 5 bases from V and 7 from J; bases not matched to a gene: 8. Germline loops: CDR1 SGHTA, CDR2 FQGNSA.

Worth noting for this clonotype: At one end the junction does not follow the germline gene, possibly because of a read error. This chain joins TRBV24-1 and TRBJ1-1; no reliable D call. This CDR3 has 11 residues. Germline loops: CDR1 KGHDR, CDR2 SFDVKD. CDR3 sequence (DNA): TGCGCCACCAGAAGCAAGACTGAAGCTTTCTTT. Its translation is CATRSKTEAFF.

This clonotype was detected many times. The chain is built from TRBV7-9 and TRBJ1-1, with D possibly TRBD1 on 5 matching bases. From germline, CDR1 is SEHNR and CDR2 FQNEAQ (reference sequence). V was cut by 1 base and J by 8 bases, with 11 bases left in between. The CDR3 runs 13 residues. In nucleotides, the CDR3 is TGTGCCAGCAGCTTAGTATCAGGGTTGGAAGCTTTCTTT. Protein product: CASSLVSGLEAFF. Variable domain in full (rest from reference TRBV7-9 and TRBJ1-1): DTGVSQNPRHKITKRGQNVTFRCDPISEHNRLYWYRQTLGQGPEFLTYFQNEAQLEKSRLLSDRFSAERPKGSFSTLEIQRTEQGDSAMYLCASSLVSGLEAFFGQGTRLTVV.

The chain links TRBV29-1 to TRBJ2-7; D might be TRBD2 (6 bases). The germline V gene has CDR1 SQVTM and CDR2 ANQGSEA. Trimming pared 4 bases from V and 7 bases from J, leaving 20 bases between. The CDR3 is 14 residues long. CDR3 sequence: CSVGGDGTRGEQYF. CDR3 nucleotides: TGCAGCGTTGGGGGGGACGGGACTCGCGGGGAGCAGTACTTC.

The CDR3 here is CASTTGLSGNTIYF. The CDR3 nucleotides read TGTGCCAGTACCACAGGTCTCTCTGGAAACACCATATATTTT. V and J are TRBV19 and TRBJ1-3; tentative D call: TRBD1 (5 bases). CDR3 size: 14 residues. Germline-derived CDR1 and CDR2 are LNHDA and SQIVND (reference sequence). V lost 7 bases, J lost 0 bases, and 10 bases lay in between.

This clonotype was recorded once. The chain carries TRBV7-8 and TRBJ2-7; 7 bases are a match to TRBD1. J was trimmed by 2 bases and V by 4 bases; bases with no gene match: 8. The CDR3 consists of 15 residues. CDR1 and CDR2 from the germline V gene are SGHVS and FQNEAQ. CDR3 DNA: TGTGCCAGCAGCTCCGACAGGGAAGAAACCTACGAGCAGTACTTC. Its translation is CASSSDREETYEQYF.

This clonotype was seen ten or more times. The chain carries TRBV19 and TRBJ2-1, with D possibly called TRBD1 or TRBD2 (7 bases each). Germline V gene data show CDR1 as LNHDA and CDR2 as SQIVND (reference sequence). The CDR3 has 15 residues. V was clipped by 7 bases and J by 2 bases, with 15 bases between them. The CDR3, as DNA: TGTGCCAGTACCAATCAGGGGGGGCCCTACAATGAGCAGTTCTTC. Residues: CASTNQGGPYNEQFF.

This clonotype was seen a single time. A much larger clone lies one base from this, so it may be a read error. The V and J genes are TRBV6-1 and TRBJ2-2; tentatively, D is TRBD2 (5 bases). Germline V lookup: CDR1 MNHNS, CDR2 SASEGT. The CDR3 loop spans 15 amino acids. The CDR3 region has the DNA TGTGCCAGCAGTCCCCGCTCAGCGAACACCGGGGAGCTGCTTTTT. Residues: CASSPRSANTGELLF.

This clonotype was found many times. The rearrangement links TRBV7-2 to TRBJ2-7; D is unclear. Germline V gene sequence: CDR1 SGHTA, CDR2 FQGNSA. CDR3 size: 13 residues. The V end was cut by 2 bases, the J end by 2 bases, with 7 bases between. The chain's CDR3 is CASSLLVAYEQYF. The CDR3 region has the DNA TGTGCCAGCAGCTTATTGGTCGCCTACGAGCAGTACTTC.

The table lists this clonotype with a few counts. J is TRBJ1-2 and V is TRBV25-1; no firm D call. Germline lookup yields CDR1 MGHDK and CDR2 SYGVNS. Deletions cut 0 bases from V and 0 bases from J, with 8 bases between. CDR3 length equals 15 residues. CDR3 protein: CASSEYEDANYGYTF. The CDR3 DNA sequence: TGTGCCAGCAGTGAATATGAGGATGCTAACTATGGCTACACCTTC.

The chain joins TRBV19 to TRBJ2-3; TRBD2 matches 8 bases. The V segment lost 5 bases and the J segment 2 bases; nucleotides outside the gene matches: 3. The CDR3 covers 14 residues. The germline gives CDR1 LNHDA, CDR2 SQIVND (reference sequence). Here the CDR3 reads CASSLAGHTDTQYF. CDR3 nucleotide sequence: TGTGCCAGTAGTCTAGCGGGCCACACAGATACGCAGTATTTT.

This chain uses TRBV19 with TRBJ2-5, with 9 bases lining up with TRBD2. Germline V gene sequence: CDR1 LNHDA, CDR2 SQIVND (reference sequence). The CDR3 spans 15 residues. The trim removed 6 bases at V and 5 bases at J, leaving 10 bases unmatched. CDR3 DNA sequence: TGTGCCAGTAGCCACATAGCGGGGGCGCGGGAGACCCAGTACTTC. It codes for CASSHIAGARETQYF.

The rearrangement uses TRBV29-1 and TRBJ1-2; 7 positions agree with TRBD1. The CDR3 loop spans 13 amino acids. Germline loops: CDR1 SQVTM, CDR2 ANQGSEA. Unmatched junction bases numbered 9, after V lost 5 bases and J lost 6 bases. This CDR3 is CSVPTGDSHGYTF. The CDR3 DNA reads TGCAGCGTTCCAACAGGGGATTCACATGGCTACACCTTC.

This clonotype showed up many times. The DNA of the CDR3 is TGCGCCAGCAGAGGAAGGACAGGGGTTCATGGCTACACCTTC. This codes for CASRGRTGVHGYTF. This chain connects TRBV10-2 to TRBJ1-2; 9 bases fit TRBD1. After removal of 6 bases from V and 6 bases from J, the junction contained 8 bases not matched to a gene. The CDR3 has 14 residues. Germline CDR1 reads WSHSY; CDR2 reads SAAADI.

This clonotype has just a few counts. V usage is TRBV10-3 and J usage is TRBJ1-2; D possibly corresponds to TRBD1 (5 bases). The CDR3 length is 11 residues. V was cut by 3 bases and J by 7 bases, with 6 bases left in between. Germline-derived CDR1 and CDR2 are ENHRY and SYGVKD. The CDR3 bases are TGTGCCATCAGTGACGGGACTGGCTACACCTTC. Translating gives CAISDGTGYTF.

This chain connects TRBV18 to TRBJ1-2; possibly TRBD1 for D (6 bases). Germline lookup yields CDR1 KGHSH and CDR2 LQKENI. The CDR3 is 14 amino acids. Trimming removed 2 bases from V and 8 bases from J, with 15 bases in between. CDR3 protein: CASSPNKQGKGYTF. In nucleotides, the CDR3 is TGTGCCAGCTCACCAAATAAGCAGGGGAAGGGCTACACCTTC. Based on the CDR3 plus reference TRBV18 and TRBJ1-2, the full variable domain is NAGVMQNPRHLVRRRGQEARLRCSPMKGHSHVYWYRQLPEEGLKFMVYLQKENIIDESGMPKERFSAEFPKEGPSILRIQQVVRGDSAAYFCASSPNKQGKGYTFGSGTRLTVV.

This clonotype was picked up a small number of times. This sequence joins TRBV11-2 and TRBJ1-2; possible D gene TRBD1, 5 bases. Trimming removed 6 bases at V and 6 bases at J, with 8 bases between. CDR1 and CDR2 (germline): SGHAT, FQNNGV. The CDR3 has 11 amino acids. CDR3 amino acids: CASRQGNGYTF. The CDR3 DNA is TGTGCCAGCAGGCAGGGAAATGGCTACACCTTC.

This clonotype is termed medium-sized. CDR3 bases: TGCAGCTTGACCCACGGGATCACTGAAGCTTTCTTT. Amino acid sequence: CSLTHGITEAFF. The chain has TRBV29-1 and TRBJ1-1, with D hard to call. V lost 8 bases and J 4 bases, leaving 14 bases between the germline ends. Per the germline V gene, CDR1 is SQVTM and CDR2 is ANQGSEA. CDR3 length: 12 residues.

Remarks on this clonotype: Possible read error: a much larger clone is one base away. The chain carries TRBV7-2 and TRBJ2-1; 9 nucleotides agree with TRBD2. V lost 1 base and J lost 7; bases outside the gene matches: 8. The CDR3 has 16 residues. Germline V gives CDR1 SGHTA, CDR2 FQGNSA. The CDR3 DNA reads TGTGCCAGCAGCTTAGAGGTGGCTAGCGGGAAGAATGAGCAGTTCTTC. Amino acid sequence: CASSLEVASGKNEQFF.

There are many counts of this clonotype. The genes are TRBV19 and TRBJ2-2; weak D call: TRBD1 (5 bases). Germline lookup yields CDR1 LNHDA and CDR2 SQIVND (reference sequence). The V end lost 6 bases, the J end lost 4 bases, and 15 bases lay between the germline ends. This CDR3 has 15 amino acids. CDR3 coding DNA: TGTGCCAGTAGGTCGACAGTTTCAACCACCGGGGAGCTGTTTTTT. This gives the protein CASRSTVSTTGELFF.